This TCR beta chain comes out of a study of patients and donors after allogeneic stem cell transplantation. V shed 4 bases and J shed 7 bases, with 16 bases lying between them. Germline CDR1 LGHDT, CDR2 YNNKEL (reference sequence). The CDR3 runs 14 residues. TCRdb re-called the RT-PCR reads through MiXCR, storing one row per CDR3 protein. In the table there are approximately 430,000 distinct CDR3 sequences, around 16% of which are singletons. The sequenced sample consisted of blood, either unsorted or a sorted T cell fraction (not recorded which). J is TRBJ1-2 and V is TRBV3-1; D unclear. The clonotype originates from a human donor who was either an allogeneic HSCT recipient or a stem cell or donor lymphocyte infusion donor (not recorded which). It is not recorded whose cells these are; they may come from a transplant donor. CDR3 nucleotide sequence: TGTGCCAGCAGCCTCCACATGGGAGGAGGTGGCTACACCTTC. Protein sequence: CASSLHMGGGGYTF.